The present entry profiles one T cell receptor (beta chain) with its context. The antigen remains undetermined. This sample is drawn from a study of CXCR3-negative and CXCR3-positive naive CD8 T cells. Notes on the study in general: Within a donor, both naive subsets shared TRBV-TRBJ usage, unlike memory cells. Greater hydrophobicity was found in TRB CDR3s of CXCR3-positive naive cells than of CXCR3-negative naive cells. For the naive subsets, surface CD5 was similar, and TCR strength was inferred from TRB CDR3 properties. Diversity ran similarly high across both naive subsets but far lower in memory CD8+ cells.

Germline loops: CDR1 LNHNV, CDR2 YYDKDF (reference sequence). The length of the CDR3 is 15 residues. The libraries of TRB cDNA were constructed through 5' RACE using UMI labels. TCRdb reprocessed the 5' RACE reads and keeps a single row for each CDR3 protein, giving no DNA. The specimen's table records tens of thousands of distinct CDR3 sequences. The specimen sequenced was naive CXCR3+ CD8+ T cells from blood. Subset in this sample: CD45RO-CCR7+CD27+CD95- naive CD8+ T cells expressing CXCR3 (TNR3+). The gene calls are TRBV15 and TRBJ2-2; without DNA, the TCRdb call of TRBD1 cannot be checked. The receptor's source is a human donor in good health. Some clones in this sample may be carry-over from other donors' samples. CDR3 region: CATSVGRQSVGELFF.